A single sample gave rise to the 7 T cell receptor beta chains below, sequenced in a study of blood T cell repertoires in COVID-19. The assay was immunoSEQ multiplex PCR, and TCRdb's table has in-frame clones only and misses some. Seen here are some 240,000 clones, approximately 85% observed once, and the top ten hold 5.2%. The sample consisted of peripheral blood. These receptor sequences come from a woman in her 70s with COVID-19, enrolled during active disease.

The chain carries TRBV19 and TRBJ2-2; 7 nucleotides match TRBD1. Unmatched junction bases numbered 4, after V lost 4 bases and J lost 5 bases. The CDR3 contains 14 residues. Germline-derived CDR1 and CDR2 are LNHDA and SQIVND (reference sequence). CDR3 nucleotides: TGTGCCAGTAGTACCAGGGGGAGTACCGGGGAGCTGTTTTTT. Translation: CASSTRGSTGELFF.

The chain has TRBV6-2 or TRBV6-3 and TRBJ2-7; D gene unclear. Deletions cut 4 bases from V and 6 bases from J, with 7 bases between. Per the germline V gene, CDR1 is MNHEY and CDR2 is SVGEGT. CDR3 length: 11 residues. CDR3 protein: CASSWPGEQYF. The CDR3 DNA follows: TGTGCCAGCAGTTGGCCAGGCGAGCAGTACTTC.

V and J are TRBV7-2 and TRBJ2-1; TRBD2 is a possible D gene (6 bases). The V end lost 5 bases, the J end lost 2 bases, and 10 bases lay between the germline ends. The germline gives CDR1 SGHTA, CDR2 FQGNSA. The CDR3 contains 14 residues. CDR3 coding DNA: TGTGCCAGCAGCCCTACGGGGGCCTACAATGAGCAGTTCTTC. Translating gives CASSPTGAYNEQFF.

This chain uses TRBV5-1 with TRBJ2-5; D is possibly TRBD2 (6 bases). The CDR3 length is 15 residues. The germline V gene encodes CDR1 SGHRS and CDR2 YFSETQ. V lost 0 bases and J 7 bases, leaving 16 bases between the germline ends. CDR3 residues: CASSLGGERRGTQYF. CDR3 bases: TGCGCCAGCAGCTTGGGCGGGGAACGACGGGGGACCCAGTACTTC.

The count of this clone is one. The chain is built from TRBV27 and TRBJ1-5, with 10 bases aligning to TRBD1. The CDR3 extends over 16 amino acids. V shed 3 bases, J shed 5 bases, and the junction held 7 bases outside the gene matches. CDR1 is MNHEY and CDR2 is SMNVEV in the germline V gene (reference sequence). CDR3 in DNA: TGTGCCAGCAGTTTCTCCCGGACAGGGGGAGATCAGCCCCAGCATTTT. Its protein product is CASSFSRTGGDQPQHF.

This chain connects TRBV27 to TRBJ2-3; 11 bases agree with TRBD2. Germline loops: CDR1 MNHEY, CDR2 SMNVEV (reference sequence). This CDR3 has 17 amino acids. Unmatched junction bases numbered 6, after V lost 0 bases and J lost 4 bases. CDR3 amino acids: CASSLSVLAGVPDTQYF. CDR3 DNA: TGTGCCAGCAGTTTATCTGTACTAGCGGGAGTTCCAGATACGCAGTATTTT.

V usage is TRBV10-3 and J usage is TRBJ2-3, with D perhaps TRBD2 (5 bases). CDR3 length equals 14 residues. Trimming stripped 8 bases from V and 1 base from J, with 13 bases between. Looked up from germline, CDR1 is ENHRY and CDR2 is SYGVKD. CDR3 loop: CAIAKEARTDTQYF. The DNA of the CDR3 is TGTGCCATCGCGAAGGAGGCCCGCACAGATACGCAGTATTTT.